Listed below are T cell receptor beta chains from one sample, sequenced in a study of vaccination and CD4 T cells after COVID-19. One entry per CDR3 protein results from TCRdb running MiXCR on the PCR reads. The sample has 15,000 to 20,000 distinct CDR3 sequences, 70% seen once. No antigen is known for these receptors. The source material was CD4+ T cells from blood, cultured in vitro. These receptors were taken from a human donor who had recovered from COVID-19. Both conserved end residues are trimmed from each CDR3.

V: TRBV27; CDR3: ASSLLGQGAYEQY
V: TRBV20-1; CDR3: GAPGLITGELF
V: TRBV19; CDR3: ATKGPLEAF
V: TRBV6-1; CDR3: ASSEGRGYGYT
V: TRBV14; CDR3: ASSQLGQGNYEQY
V: TRBV19; CDR3: ASSPPAGKNTGELF
V: TRBV7-2; CDR3: ASSLGRLNTGELF
V: TRBV20-1; CDR3: SAKPGQGAFVYGYT
V: TRBV6-5; CDR3: ASSYSKGGNQPQH
V: TRBV11-3; CDR3: ASSLDSTGQETQY
V: TRBV2; CDR3: ASSENPGGSQPQH
V: TRBV30; CDR3: AWTPGGGRNQPQH
V: TRBV7-2; CDR3: ASSPQGRYGYT
V: TRBV28; CDR3: ASRPPNRVRSNQPQH
V: TRBV5-1; CDR3: ASSDGTGNTEAF
V: TRBV20-1; CDR3: SARDRGEQF
V: TRBV24-1; CDR3: ATSREADTEAF
V: TRBV16; CDR3: ASSLQIRTSGTDTQY
V: TRBV20-1; CDR3: SAHGYLNTEAF
V: TRBV10-2; CDR3: ASSFSTLAGGSYEQY
V: TRBV20-1; CDR3: SARDISPDRGKNTIY
V: TRBV20-1; CDR3: SAIDPSRGQPQH
V: TRBV28; CDR3: ASSLSSVYEQY
V: TRBV20-1; CDR3: SARDLDPGPGNTIY
V: TRBV7-2; CDR3: ASSLEQGDEQY
V: TRBV15; CDR3: ATSRGRGRSTDTQY
V: TRBV7-3; CDR3: ASSSPPGTQY
V: TRBV10-3; CDR3: AFSPGQGAYEQY
V: TRBV7-6; CDR3: ASSLRAGDGYT
V: TRBV20-1; CDR3: SARFPVPNYGYT
V: TRBV7-2; CDR3: ASSLVRKPSTGELF
V: TRBV2; CDR3: ASRRDSAYNEQF
V: TRBV6-1; CDR3: ASAGSGNTIY
V: TRBV25-1; CDR3: ASSGDRPSQNTIY
V: TRBV20-1; CDR3: SAAVNTEAF
V: TRBV30; CDR3: AWAGTSGSYEQY
V: TRBV27; CDR3: AVLRPILFAESLH
V: TRBV20-1; CDR3: SARVSRAPYEQY
V: TRBV20-1; CDR3: SARVTRKTQY